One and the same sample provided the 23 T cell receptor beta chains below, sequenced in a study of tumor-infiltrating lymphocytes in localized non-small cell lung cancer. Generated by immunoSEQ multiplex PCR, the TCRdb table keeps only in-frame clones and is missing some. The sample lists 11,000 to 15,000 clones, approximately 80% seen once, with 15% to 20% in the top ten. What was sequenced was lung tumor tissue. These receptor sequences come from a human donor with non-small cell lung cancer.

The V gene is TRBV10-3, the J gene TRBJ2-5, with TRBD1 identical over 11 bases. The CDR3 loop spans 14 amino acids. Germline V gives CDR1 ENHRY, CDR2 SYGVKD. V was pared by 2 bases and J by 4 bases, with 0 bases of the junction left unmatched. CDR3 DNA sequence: TGTGCCATCAGTGAGGGACAGGGGGCAGAGACCCAGTACTTC. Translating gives CAISEGQGAETQYF.

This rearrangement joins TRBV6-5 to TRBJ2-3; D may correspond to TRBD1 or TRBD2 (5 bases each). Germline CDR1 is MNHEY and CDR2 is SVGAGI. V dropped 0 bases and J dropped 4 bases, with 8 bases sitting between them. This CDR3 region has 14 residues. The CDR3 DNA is TGTGCCAGCAGTTACTCTGGGACCCCAGATACGCAGTATTTT. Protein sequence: CASSYSGTPDTQYF.

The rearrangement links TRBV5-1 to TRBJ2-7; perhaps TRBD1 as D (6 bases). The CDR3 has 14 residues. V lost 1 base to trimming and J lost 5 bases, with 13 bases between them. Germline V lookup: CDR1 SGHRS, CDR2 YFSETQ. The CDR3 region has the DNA TGCGCCAGCAGCTTGACAACTACAGGGAACGAGCAGTACTTC. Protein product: CASSLTTTGNEQYF.

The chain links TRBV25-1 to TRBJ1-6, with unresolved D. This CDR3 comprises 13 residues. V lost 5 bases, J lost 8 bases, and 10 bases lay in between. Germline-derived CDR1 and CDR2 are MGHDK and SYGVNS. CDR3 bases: TGTGCCAGCAGTCCCACGATCTATTCACCCCTCCACTTT. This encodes CASSPTIYSPLHF. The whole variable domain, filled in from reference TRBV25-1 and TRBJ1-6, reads EADIYQTPRYLVIGTGKKITLECSQTMGHDKMYWYQQDPGMELHLIHYSYGVNSTEKGDLSSESTVSRIRTEHFPLTLESARPSHTSQYLCASSPTIYSPLHFGNGTRLTVT.

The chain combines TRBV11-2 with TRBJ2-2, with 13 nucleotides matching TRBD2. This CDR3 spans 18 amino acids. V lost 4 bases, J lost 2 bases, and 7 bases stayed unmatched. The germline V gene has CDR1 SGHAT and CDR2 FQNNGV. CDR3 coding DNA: TGTGCCAGCAGCTCCGGGACTAGCGGGGTTATTAACACCGGGGAGCTGTTTTTT. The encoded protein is CASSSGTSGVINTGELFF.

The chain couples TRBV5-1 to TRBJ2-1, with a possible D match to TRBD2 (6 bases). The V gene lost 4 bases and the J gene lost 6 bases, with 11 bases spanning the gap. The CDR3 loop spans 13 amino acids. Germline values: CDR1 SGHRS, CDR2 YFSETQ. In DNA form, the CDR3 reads TGCGCCAGCAGCACGGGGGTGCGCAATGAGCAGTTCTTC. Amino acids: CASSTGVRNEQFF.

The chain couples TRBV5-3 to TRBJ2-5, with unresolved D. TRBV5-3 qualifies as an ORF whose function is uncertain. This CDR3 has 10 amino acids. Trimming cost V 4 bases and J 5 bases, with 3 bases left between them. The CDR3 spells CARSGETQYF. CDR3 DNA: TGTGCCAGAAGCGGCGAGACCCAGTACTTC.

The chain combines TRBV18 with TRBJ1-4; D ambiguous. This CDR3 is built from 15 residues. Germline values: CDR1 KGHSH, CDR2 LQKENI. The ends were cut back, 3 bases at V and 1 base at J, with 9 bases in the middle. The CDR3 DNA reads TGTGCCAGCTCACCGTTGGAAGGAACTAATGAAAAACTGTTTTTT. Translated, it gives CASSPLEGTNEKLFF.

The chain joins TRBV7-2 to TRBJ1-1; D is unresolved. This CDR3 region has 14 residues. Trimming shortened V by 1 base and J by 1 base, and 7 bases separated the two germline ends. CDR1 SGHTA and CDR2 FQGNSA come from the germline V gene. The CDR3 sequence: CASSLVVGNTEAFF. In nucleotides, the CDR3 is TGTGCCAGCAGCTTAGTCGTGGGGAACACTGAAGCTTTCTTT.

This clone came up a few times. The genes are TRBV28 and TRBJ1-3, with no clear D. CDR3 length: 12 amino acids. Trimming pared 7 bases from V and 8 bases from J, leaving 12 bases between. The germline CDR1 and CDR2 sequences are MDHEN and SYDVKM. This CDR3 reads CASNHPGDTIYF. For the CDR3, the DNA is TGTGCCAGCAATCACCCTGGTGACACCATATATTTT.

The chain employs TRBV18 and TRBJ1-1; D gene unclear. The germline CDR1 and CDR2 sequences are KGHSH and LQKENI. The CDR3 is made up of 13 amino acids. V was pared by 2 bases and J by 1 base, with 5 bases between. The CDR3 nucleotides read TGTGCCAGCTCACCAATGGAGAACACTGAAGCTTTCTTT. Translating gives CASSPMENTEAFF.

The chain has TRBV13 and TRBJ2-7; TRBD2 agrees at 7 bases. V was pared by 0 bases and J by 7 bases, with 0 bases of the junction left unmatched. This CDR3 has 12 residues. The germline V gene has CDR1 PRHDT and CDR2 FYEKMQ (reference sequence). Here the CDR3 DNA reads TGTGCCAGCAGCTTAGGGGGACTAGAGCAGTACTTC. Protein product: CASSLGGLEQYF. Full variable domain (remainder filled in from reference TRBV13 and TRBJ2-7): AAGVIQSPRHLIKEKRETATLKCYPIPRHDTVYWYQQGPGQDPQFLISFYEKMQSDKGSIPDRFSAQQFSDYHSELNMSSLELGDSALYFCASSLGGLEQYFGPGTRLTVT.

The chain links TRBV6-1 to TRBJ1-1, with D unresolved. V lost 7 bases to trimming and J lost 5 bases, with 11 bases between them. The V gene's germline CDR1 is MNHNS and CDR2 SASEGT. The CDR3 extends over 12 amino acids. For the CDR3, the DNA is TGTGCCAGCAAGGAGGGATGGACTGAAGCTTTCTTT. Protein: CASKEGWTEAFF.

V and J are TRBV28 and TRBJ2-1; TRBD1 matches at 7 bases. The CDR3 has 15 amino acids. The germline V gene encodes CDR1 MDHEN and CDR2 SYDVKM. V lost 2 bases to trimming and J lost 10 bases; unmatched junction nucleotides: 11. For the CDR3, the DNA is TGTGCCAGCAGTTTAATGGGACAGACTACCCTGGAGCAGTTCTTC. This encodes CASSLMGQTTLEQFF.

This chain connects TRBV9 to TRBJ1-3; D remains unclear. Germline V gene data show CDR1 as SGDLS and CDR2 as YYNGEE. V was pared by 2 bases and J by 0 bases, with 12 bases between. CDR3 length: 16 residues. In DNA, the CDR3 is TGTGCCAGCAGCGTTGCGGACCGAAGCTCTGGAAACACCATATATTTT. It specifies CASSVADRSSGNTIYF.

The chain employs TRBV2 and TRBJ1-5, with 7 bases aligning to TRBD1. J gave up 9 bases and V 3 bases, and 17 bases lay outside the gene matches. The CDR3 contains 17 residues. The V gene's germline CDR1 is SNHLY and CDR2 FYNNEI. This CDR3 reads CASSDRLDRVSGGPQHF. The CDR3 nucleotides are TGTGCCAGCAGTGACAGGCTCGACAGGGTGTCCGGAGGGCCCCAGCATTTT. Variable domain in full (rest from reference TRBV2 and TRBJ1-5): EPEVTQTPSHQVTQMGQEVILRCVPISNHLYFYWYRQILGQKVEFLVSFYNNEISEKSEIFDDQFSVERPDGSNFTLKIRSTKLEDSAMYFCASSDRLDRVSGGPQHFGDGTRLSIL.

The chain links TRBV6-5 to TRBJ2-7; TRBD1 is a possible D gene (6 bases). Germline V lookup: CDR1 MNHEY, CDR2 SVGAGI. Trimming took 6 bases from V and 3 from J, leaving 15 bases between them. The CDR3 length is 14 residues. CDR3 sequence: CASSRDTSLYEQYF. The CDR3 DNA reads TGTGCCAGCAGCCGGGACACCAGCCTCTACGAGCAGTACTTC.

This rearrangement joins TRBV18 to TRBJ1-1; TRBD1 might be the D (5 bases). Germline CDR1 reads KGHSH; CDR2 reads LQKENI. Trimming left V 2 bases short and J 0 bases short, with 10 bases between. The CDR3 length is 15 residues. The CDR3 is CASSPTGGMNTEAFF. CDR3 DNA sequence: TGTGCCAGCTCACCAACGGGGGGGATGAACACTGAAGCTTTCTTT.

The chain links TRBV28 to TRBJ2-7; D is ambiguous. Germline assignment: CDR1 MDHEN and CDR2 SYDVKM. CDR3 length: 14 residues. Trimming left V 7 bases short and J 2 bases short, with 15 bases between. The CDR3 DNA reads TGTGCCAGCATTGGGTCGGACCATACCTACGAGCAGTACTTC. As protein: CASIGSDHTYEQYF.

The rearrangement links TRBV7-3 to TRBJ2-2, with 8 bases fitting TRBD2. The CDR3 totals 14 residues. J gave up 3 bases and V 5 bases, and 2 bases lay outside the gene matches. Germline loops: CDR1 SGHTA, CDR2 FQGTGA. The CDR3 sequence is CASSRGGYTGELFF. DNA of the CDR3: TGTGCCAGCAGCCGGGGGGGCTACACCGGGGAGCTGTTTTTT.

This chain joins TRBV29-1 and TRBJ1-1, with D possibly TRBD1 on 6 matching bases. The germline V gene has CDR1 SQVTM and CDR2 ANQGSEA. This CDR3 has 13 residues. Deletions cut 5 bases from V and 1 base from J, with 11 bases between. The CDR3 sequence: CSVYQGSNTEAFF. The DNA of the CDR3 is TGCAGCGTTTACCAGGGGTCGAACACTGAAGCTTTCTTT.

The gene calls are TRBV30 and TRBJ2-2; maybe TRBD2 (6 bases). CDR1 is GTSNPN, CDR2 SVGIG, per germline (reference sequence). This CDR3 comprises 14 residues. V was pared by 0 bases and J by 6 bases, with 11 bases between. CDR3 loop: CAWSVRRDSGELFF. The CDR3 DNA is TGTGCCTGGAGTGTAAGGAGGGATTCCGGGGAGCTGTTTTTT.

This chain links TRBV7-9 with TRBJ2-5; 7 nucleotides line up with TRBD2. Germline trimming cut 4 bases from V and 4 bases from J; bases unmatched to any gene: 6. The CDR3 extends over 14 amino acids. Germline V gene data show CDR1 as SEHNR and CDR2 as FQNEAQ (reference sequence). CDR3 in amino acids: CASSSTSAGETQYF. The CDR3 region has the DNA TGTGCCAGCAGCTCCACTAGCGCGGGAGAGACCCAGTACTTC.